One sample yielded the 31 T cell receptor beta chains listed below, sequenced in a study of OX40 agonist ivuxolimab in advanced cancers. Sequencing was performed with immunoSEQ multiplex PCR; in TCRdb, only in-frame clones are kept and a portion is missing. Of approximately 45,000 clones detected, over 90% appear once; the ten largest clones hold 11%. Sequencing used CD4+ or CD8+ T cells sorted from blood, obtained in a trial of the OX40 agonist ivuxolimab. Receptor source: an adult with an advanced solid tumor such as melanoma, head and neck, liver or kidney cancer.

The chain employs TRBV15 and TRBJ1-5, with D possibly being TRBD1 (5 bases). V lost 6 bases and J lost 6, with 15 bases in between. CDR3 size: 14 residues. Germline V gene data show CDR1 as LNHNV and CDR2 as YYDKDF (reference sequence). The CDR3, as DNA: TGTGCCACCAGTCCTGACAGCTTAATTCAGCCCCAGCATTTT. Protein product: CATSPDSLIQPQHF.

The chain recombines TRBV6-5 with TRBJ2-1; the D gene is possibly TRBD1 (5 bases). Trimming stripped 1 base from V and 11 bases from J, with 9 bases between. Germline values: CDR1 MNHEY, CDR2 SVGAGI. CDR3 length equals 12 residues. DNA of the CDR3: TGTGCCAGCAGTTACTTTGGGGCTCAGCAGTTCTTC. It translates to CASSYFGAQQFF.

The gene calls are TRBV6-5 and TRBJ1-5, with D possibly TRBD1 on 6 matching bases. V was clipped by 10 bases and J by 4 bases, with 20 bases between them. The CDR3 runs 15 residues. CDR1 and CDR2 from the germline V gene are MNHEY and SVGAGI. The CDR3: CATKPATGLNQPQHF. The CDR3 bases are TGTGCCACTAAACCCGCCACAGGGCTAAATCAGCCCCAGCATTTT.

The gene calls are TRBV4-1 and TRBJ1-1; 10 bases fit TRBD1. Germline-derived CDR1 and CDR2 are MGHRA and YSYEKL. J gave up 2 bases and V 0 bases, and 12 bases lay outside the gene matches. The CDR3 totals 19 residues. The CDR3 DNA follows: TGCGCCAGCAGCCAAGAGGGGGGACAGGGGTTCCCCACTAACACTGAAGCTTTCTTT. Encoded protein: CASSQEGGQGFPTNTEAFF.

The chain uses TRBV10-3 and TRBJ2-2, with a tentative D call TRBD1 (6 bases). The CDR3 loop spans 13 amino acids. Germline loops: CDR1 ENHRY, CDR2 SYGVKD. V lost 11 bases, J lost 3 bases, and 13 bases lay in between. CDR3: CAGKDSYTGELFF. CDR3 nucleotide sequence: TGTGCCGGAAAGGACAGCTACACCGGGGAGCTGTTTTTT.

The V call is TRBV29-1, the J call TRBJ2-6; D may be TRBD2 (6 bases). The CDR3 contains 16 residues. Germline assignment: CDR1 SQVTM and CDR2 ANQGSEA. Trimming removed 6 bases from V and 0 bases from J, with 15 bases in between. The CDR3 reads CSVGGILASGANVLTF. The CDR3, as DNA: TGCAGCGTGGGGGGAATACTGGCCTCTGGGGCCAACGTCCTGACTTTC.

The J gene is TRBJ2-1, the V gene TRBV4-3, with TRBD2 matching 7 bases. CDR1 and CDR2 from the germline V gene are LGHNA and YSLEER. This CDR3 comprises 14 residues. The trim removed 5 bases at V and 7 bases at J, leaving 8 bases unmatched. The CDR3 spells CASSAGLVQNEQFF. The CDR3 DNA is TGCGCCAGCAGCGCCGGACTAGTACAAAATGAGCAGTTCTTC.

J is TRBJ2-7 and V is TRBV21-1; no DNA check was done on the table's D call, TRBD2. TRBV21-1 is reported as a pseudogene. This CDR3 region has 16 residues. This CDR3 is CASSKEGISGSYEQYF. CDR3 DNA: TGTGCCAGCAGCAAAGAGGGCATCAGCGGTTCCTACGAGCAGTACTTC.

V gene TRBV13 combines with J gene TRBJ2-3; D unclear. The V gene lost 5 bases and the J gene lost 3 bases, with 18 bases spanning the gap. Germline-derived CDR1 and CDR2 are PRHDT and FYEKMQ (reference sequence). The CDR3 runs 16 residues. The CDR3 bases are TGTGCCAGCAGCGCGCGCCGGCCTGCTCCGACAGATACGCAGTATTTT. Translation gives CASSARRPAPTDTQYF. The complete variable domain, with remaining parts taken from reference TRBV13 and TRBJ2-3, reads AAGVIQSPRHLIKEKRETATLKCYPIPRHDTVYWYQQGPGQDPQFLISFYEKMQSDKGSIPDRFSAQQFSDYHSELNMSSLELGDSALYFCASSARRPAPTDTQYFGPGTRLTVL.

The chain uses TRBV7-2 and TRBJ2-1; D is possibly TRBD2 (6 bases). CDR1 and CDR2 from the germline V gene are SGHTA and FQGNSA. This CDR3 region has 18 residues. V lost 1 base and J lost 3, with 19 bases in between. CDR3 in DNA: TGTGCCAGCAGCTTAGGGGGAGTGCGGGGAGGAGGCTACAATGAGCAGTTCTTC. It translates to CASSLGGVRGGGYNEQFF.

J is TRBJ1-5 and V is TRBV27, with D maybe TRBD1 (6 bases). The CDR3 extends over 18 amino acids. CDR1 is MNHEY and CDR2 is SMNVEV in the germline V gene (reference sequence). Trimming shortened V by 3 bases and J by 0 bases, and 18 bases separated the two germline ends. This CDR3 is CASSFTKGGSYSNQPQHF. DNA for the CDR3: TGTGCCAGCAGTTTTACTAAGGGGGGCTCTTATAGCAATCAGCCCCAGCATTTT.

The chain couples TRBV11-2 to TRBJ1-2; TRBD1 is a possible D gene (5 bases). The CDR3 sequence is 15 residues long. V dropped 1 base and J dropped 3 bases, with 12 bases sitting between them. Germline values: CDR1 SGHAT, CDR2 FQNNGV. In DNA form, the CDR3 reads TGTGCCAGCAGCTTAGGCCCCAGGGTATACTATGGCTACACCTTC. This encodes CASSLGPRVYYGYTF.

This chain connects TRBV12-5 to TRBJ2-2, with D possibly being TRBD1 or TRBD2 (5 bases each). Germline values: CDR1 LGHNT, CDR2 FRNRAP. Trimming pared 6 bases from V and 5 bases from J, leaving 22 bases between. CDR3 length: 17 amino acids. Here the CDR3 DNA reads TGTGCTAGTGGACCCATCCAGGGACGTCCGAGGACCGGGGAGCTGTTTTTT. Translated: CASGPIQGRPRTGELFF. The complete variable domain, with remaining parts taken from reference TRBV12-5 and TRBJ2-2, reads DARVTQTPRHKVTEMGQEVTMRCQPILGHNTVFWYRQTMMQGLELLAYFRNRAPLDDSGMPKDRFSAEMPDATLATLKIQPSEPRDSAVYFCASGPIQGRPRTGELFFGEGSRLTVL.

The chain has TRBV6-1 and TRBJ1-1; the D is unclear. This CDR3 spans 11 amino acids. V gave up 7 bases and J gave up 3 bases, with 6 bases separating them. Germline V lookup: CDR1 MNHNS, CDR2 SASEGT. The CDR3 loop reads CASTTDTEAFF. The CDR3 nucleotides are TGTGCCAGCACAACGGACACTGAAGCTTTCTTT.

The sample holds a few counts of this clone. V usage is TRBV29-1 and J usage is TRBJ2-3; possibly TRBD1 for D (6 bases). This CDR3 has 18 residues. Germline lookup yields CDR1 SQVTM and CDR2 ANQGSEA. Trimming shortened V by 4 bases and J by 2 bases, and 25 bases separated the two germline ends. Written as DNA, the CDR3 is TGCAGCGTTGGGCCCGAGACAGGCCCAAATACCTACACAGATACGCAGTATTTT. It translates to CSVGPETGPNTYTDTQYF.

This clone has only one observation. This chain uses TRBV9 with TRBJ1-1; 11 nucleotides agree with TRBD1. Unmatched junction bases numbered 6, after V lost 0 bases and J lost 2 bases. The CDR3 has 17 amino acids. Per the germline V gene, CDR1 is SGDLS and CDR2 is YYNGEE. This chain's CDR3 is CASSVATRTGGNTEAFF. For the CDR3, the DNA is TGTGCCAGCAGCGTAGCTACAAGGACAGGGGGCAACACTGAAGCTTTCTTT.

The chain is built from TRBV6-5 and TRBJ2-3; D is possibly TRBD2 (5 bases). The V end lost 2 bases, the J end lost 2 bases, and 14 bases lay between the germline ends. CDR1 MNHEY and CDR2 SVGAGI come from the germline V gene. The CDR3 covers 16 residues. This CDR3 reads CASSYTEGVITDTQYF. CDR3 sequence (DNA): TGTGCCAGCAGTTACACCGAGGGAGTCATCACAGATACGCAGTATTTT.

The chain joins TRBV28 to TRBJ2-3; perhaps TRBD2 as D (6 bases). CDR1 is MDHEN and CDR2 is SYDVKM in the germline V gene. V was trimmed by 3 bases and J by 6 bases, leaving 10 bases between them. This CDR3 contains 13 residues. In DNA, the CDR3 is TGTGCCAGCAGTTTCCGTCGGGGGGATACGCAGTATTTT. Translated, it gives CASSFRRGDTQYF.

The chain carries TRBV4-3 and TRBJ2-1; D is unresolved. Germline values: CDR1 LGHNA, CDR2 YSLEER. The CDR3 sequence is 15 residues long. Trimming pared 1 base from V and 7 bases from J, leaving 14 bases between. In DNA, the CDR3 is TGCGCCAGCAGCCAAGTCGGCATTCTAAGGAATGAGCAGTTCTTC. It codes for CASSQVGILRNEQFF.

J is TRBJ2-1 and V is TRBV4-1, with 10 positions matching TRBD2. The CDR3 sequence is 15 residues long. V lost 4 bases and J lost 8; bases outside the gene matches: 8. Per germline, CDR1 MGHRA and CDR2 YSYEKL. CDR3 loop: CASSLLTGTSDEQFF. CDR3 bases: TGCGCCAGCAGCCTCCTTACCGGGACTAGCGATGAGCAGTTCTTC.

V is TRBV28 and J is TRBJ2-5, with a weak D call TRBD2 (5 bases). Trimming removed 3 bases at V and 4 bases at J, with 9 bases between. Germline-derived CDR1 and CDR2 are MDHEN and SYDVKM. CDR3 length equals 13 residues. CDR3 sequence reads: CASSFVAGETQYF. The CDR3 region has the DNA TGTGCCAGCAGTTTCGTCGCGGGAGAGACCCAGTACTTC.

The CDR3 bases are TGTGCCAGCAGCTTCTTTTGGACAGAAGAGACCCAGTACTTC. Its translation is CASSFFWTEETQYF. The chain employs TRBV5-6 and TRBJ2-5; D possibly corresponds to TRBD1 (6 bases). This CDR3 has 14 residues. CDR1 and CDR2 (germline): SGHDT, YYEEEE. V lost 2 bases to trimming and J lost 3 bases, with 11 bases between them.

The rearrangement joins TRBV29-1 to TRBJ2-7, with 13 bases fitting TRBD2. Per germline, CDR1 SQVTM and CDR2 ANQGSEA. The CDR3 runs 15 residues. Losses at the gene ends were 4 bases for V and 6 bases for J; bases not matched to a gene: 9. In DNA form, the CDR3 reads TGCAGCGTTGCCCACGGACTAGCGGGAGAGGTCGAGCAGTACTTC. This gives the protein CSVAHGLAGEVEQYF.

The chain uses TRBV5-5 and TRBJ2-1; 9 bases fit TRBD2. The CDR3 consists of 17 residues. The V gene's germline CDR1 is SGHKS and CDR2 YYEKEE (reference sequence). Losses at the gene ends were 4 bases for V and 3 bases for J; bases not matched to a gene: 11. In nucleotides, the CDR3 is TGTGCCAGCAGCCCCATGGCGGGAGGGCCGGTCTACAATGAGCAGTTCTTC. It encodes CASSPMAGGPVYNEQFF.

The chain combines TRBV7-2 with TRBJ2-5; 7 bases agree with TRBD1. J was trimmed by 4 bases and V by 5 bases; bases with no gene match: 10. CDR1 and CDR2 from the germline V gene are SGHTA and FQGNSA. The CDR3 has 15 residues. The CDR3 DNA follows: TGTGCCAGCAGCCCCGGGACAAGACAGGGAGAGACCCAGTACTTC. Translating gives CASSPGTRQGETQYF. The whole variable domain, remainder taken from reference TRBV7-2 and TRBJ2-5, is GAGVSQSPSNKVTEKGKDVELRCDPISGHTALYWYRQSLGQGLEFLIYFQGNSAPDKSGLPSDRFSAERTGGSVSTLTIQRTQQEDSAVYLCASSPGTRQGETQYFGPGTRLLVL.

The chain links TRBV28 to TRBJ2-1; perhaps TRBD1 as D (5 bases). Trimming left V 5 bases short and J 0 bases short, with 17 bases between. Per germline, CDR1 MDHEN and CDR2 SYDVKM. This CDR3 region has 17 residues. In nucleotides, the CDR3 is TGTGCCAGCAGTCTCCCAGGGCTGGCGAGCTCCTACAATGAGCAGTTCTTC. The encoded protein is CASSLPGLASSYNEQFF.

This sequence joins TRBV10-3 and TRBJ2-7; 13 positions agree with TRBD2. The CDR3 extends over 16 amino acids. Germline V gene data show CDR1 as ENHRY and CDR2 as SYGVKD. With 5 bases clipped from V and 0 bases from J, the junction kept 4 bases outside the gene matches. For the CDR3, the DNA is TGTGCCATCAGTCCTACTAGCGGGGGGGACTCCTACGAGCAGTACTTC. It yields the protein CAISPTSGGDSYEQYF.

The chain uses TRBV27 and TRBJ2-5, with 7 bases identical to TRBD1. After removal of 7 bases from V and 3 bases from J, the junction contained 23 bases not matched to a gene. There are 19 residues in the CDR3. Looked up from germline, CDR1 is MNHEY and CDR2 is SMNVEV (reference sequence). CDR3 sequence: CASTTARGSRQGVEETQYF. DNA of the CDR3: TGTGCCAGCACGACTGCAAGGGGCAGCCGACAGGGAGTGGAAGAGACCCAGTACTTC.

V usage is TRBV19 and J usage is TRBJ2-1; perhaps TRBD1 as D (6 bases). V was shortened by 9 bases and J by 0 bases, with 18 bases between the two germline ends. Germline assignment: CDR1 LNHDA and CDR2 SQIVND (reference sequence). The CDR3 extends over 16 amino acids. CDR3 DNA: TGTGCCAGCACTATCACACAACAGGGCTCCTACAATGAGCAGTTCTTC. Encoded protein: CASTITQQGSYNEQFF.

The J gene is TRBJ2-7, the V gene TRBV7-3; D might be TRBD2 (5 bases). With 5 bases removed from V and 7 bases from J, the gap between germline ends came to 18 bases. Germline CDR1 SGHTA, CDR2 FQGTGA. This CDR3 comprises 14 residues. CDR3: CASSPDLGGGEQYF. CDR3 bases: TGTGCCAGCAGCCCCGATCTCGGCGGAGGTGAGCAGTACTTC. The full variable domain, rest sourced from reference TRBV7-3 and TRBJ2-7, is GAGVSQTPSNKVTEKGKYVELRCDPISGHTALYWYRQSLGQGPEFLIYFQGTGAADDSGLPNDRFFAVRPEGSVSTLKIQRTERGDSAVYLCASSPDLGGGEQYFGPGTRLTVT.

CDR3 sequence (DNA): TGCGCCAGCAGCCAAGGGTACCAAGAGACCCAGTACTTC. Protein product: CASSQGYQETQYF. This sequence joins TRBV4-1 and TRBJ2-5; D is uncertain. Germline V lookup: CDR1 MGHRA, CDR2 YSYEKL. The CDR3 length is 13 residues. V was cut by 1 base and J by 0 bases, with 3 bases left in between.